This record looks at one TCR beta chain sequence and its context. There are 15 residues in the CDR3. With 2 bases removed from V and 1 base from J, the gap between germline ends came to 8 bases. Per germline, CDR1 MNHEY and CDR2 SVGAGI. This entry is derived from a study of cytomegalovirus exposure and HLA in healthy donors. Researchers ran the PCR with 60 Vbeta and 13 Jbeta primers. This table comes from immunoSEQ multiplex PCR, and its TCRdb copy is limited to in-frame clones, with some not included. Counted here are more than 200,000 clones, approximately 70% occurring once; the ten biggest clones make up 2.6%.

This chain joins TRBV6-5 and TRBJ2-2, with no clear D. The TCR sequence derives from a man in his forties in good health and CMV-seropositive. The sequenced material came from PBMCs. DNA of the CDR3: TGTGCCAGCAGTTACAATAACGGGAACACCGGGGAGCTGTTTTTT. This sequence encodes CASSYNNGNTGELFF.